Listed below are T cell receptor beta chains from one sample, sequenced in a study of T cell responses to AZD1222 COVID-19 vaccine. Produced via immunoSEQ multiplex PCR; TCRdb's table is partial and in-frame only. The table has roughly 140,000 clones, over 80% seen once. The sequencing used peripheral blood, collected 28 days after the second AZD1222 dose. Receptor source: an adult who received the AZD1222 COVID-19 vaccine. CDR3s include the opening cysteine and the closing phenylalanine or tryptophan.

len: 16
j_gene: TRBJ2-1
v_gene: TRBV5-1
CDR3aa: CASSFQAGTGYNEQFF

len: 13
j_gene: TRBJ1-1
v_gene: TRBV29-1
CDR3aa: CSVLSQGNTEAFF

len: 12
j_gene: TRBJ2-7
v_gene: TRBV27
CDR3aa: CASSLNRVEQYF

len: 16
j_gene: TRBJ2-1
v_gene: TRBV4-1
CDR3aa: CASSQPPQGSGNEQFF

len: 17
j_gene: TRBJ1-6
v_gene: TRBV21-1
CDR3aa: CASGTTYWHRVNSPLHF

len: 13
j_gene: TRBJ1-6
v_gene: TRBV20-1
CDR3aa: CSASRRDNSPLHF

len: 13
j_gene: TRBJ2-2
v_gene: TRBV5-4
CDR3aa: CASSLKGTGELFF

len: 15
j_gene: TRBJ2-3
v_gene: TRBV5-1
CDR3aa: CASSLGLAYTDTQYF

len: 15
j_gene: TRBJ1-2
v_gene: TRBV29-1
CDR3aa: CSVEHRGQSNYGYTF

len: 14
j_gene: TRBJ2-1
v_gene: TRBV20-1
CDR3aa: CSASRSSGTLEQFF

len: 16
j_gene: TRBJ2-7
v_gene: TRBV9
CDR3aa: CASSVGMTGVTYEQYF

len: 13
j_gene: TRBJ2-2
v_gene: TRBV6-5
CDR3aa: CASSTRGTGELFF

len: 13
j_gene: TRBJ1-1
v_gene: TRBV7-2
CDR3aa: CASSLASGTEAFF

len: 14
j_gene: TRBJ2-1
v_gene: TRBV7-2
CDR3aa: CASRSAVNYNEQFF

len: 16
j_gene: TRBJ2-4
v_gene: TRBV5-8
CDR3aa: CASSLVPSGRSNIQYF

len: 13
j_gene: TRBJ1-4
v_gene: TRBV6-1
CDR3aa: CASSDRGNEKLFF

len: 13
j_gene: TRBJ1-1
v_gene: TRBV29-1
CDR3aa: CSGNRDSSTEAFF

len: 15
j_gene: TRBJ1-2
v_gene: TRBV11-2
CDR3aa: CASSLSGGGHYGYTF

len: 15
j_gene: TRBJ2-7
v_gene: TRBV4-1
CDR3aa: CASSQVAGGPYEQYF

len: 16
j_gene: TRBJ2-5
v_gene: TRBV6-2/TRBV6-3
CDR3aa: CASSSGSQTRQETQYF

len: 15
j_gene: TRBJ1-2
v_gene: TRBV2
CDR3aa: CASSELGTGGDGYTF

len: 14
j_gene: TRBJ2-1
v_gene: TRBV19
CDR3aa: CASSILAGVSEQFF

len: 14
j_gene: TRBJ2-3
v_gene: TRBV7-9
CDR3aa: CASSFLINTDTQYF

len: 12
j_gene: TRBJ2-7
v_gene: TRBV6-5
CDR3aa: CATGTGSYEQYF

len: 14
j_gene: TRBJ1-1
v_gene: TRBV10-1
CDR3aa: CASRLRPENTEAFF

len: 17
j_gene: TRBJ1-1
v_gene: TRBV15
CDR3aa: CATSKGDRGNFNTEAFF

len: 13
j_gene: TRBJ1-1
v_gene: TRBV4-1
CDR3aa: CASSHQWDTEAFF

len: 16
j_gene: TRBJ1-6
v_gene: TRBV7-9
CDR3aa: CASSETSGGGNSPLHF

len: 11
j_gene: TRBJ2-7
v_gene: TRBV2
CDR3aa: CASSENYEQYF

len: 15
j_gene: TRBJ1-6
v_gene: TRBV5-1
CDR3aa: CASSLTRDSNSPLHF

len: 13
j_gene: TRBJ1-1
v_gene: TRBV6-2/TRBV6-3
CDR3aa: CASSRNGWTEAFF

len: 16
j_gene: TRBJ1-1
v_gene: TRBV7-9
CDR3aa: CASSLGQGTGKTEAFF

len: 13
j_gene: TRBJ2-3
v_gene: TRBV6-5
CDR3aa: CASDSGERDTQYF

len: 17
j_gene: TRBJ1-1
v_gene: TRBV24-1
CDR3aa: CATSELGQPVPATEAFF

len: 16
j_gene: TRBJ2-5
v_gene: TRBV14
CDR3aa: CASSLLRLAGDETQYF

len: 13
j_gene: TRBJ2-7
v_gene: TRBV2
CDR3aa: CASSGQGLSEQYF

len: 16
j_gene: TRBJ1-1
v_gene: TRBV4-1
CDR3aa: CASTTNEGDLSGEAFF

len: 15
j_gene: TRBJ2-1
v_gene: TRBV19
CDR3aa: CASSETSGSTHEQFF

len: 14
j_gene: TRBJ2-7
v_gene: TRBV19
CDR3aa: CASSMRGLAREQYF

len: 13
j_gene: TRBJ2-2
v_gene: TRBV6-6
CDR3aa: CASSYLETGELFF

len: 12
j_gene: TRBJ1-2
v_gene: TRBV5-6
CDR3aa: CASSSDSSGYTF

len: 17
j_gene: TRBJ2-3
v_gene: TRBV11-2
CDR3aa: CASSFSGTSGSEGTQYF

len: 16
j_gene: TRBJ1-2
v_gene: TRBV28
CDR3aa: CASSFPFGQGLGGYTF